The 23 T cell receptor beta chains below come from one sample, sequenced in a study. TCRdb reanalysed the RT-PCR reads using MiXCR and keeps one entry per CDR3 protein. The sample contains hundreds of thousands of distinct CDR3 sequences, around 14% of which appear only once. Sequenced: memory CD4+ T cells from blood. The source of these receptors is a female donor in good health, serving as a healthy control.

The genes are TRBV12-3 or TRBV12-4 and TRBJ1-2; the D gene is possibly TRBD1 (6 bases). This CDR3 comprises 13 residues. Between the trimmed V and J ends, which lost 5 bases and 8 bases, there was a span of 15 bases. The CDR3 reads CASSPQGLQGYTF. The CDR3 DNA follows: TGTGCCAGCAGTCCCCAGGGGCTTCAGGGCTACACCTTC.

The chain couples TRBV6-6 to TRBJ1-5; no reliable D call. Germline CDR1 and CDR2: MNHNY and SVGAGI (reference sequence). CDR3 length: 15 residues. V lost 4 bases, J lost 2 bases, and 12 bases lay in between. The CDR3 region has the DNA TGTGCCAGCAGTTCCCATCACGGAGGCAATCAGCCCCAGCATTTT. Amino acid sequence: CASSSHHGGNQPQHF.

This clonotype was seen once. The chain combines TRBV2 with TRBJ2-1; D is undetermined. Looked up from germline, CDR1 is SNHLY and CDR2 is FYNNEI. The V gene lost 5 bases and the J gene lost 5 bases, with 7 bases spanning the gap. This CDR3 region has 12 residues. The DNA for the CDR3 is TGTGCCAGCAGTTATGGGAACAATGAGCAGTTCTTC. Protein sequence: CASSYGNNEQFF.

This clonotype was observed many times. The CDR3 nucleotides read TGTGCCAGTAGCCTACAGGGGGGATCAGAGACCCAGTACTTC. Its translation: CASSLQGGSETQYF. J is TRBJ2-5 and V is TRBV19; 8 bases are a match to TRBD1. The V and J ends lost 6 bases and 4 bases, in that order; junction bases with no gene match: 7. CDR3 size: 14 residues. Germline loops: CDR1 LNHDA, CDR2 SQIVND (reference sequence).

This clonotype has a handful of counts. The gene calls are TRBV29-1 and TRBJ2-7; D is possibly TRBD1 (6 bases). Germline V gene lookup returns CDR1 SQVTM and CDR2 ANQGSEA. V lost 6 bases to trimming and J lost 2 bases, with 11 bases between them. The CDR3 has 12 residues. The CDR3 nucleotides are TGCAGCGTCTCCCGGGACACCTACGAGCAGTACTTC. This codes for CSVSRDTYEQYF.

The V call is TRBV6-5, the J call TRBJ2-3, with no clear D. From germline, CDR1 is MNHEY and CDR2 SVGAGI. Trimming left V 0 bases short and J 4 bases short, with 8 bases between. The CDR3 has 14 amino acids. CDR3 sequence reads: CASSYSIASDTQYF. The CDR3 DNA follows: TGTGCCAGCAGTTACTCGATAGCTTCAGATACGCAGTATTTT.

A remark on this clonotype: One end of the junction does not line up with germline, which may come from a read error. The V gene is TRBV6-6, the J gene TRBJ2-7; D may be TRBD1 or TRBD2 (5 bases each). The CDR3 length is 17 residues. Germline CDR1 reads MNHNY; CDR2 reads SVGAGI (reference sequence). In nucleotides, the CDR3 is TGTGTCAGCAGTTACGGGTGGGGACCCGGAGGTTCCTACGAGCAGTACTTC. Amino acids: CVSSYGWGPGGSYEQYF.

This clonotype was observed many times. CDR3: CASREGGSNTGELFF. The CDR3 DNA follows: TGTGCCAGCAGAGAAGGGGGCTCGAACACCGGGGAGCTGTTTTTT. The rearrangement joins TRBV7-8 to TRBJ2-2; 7 bases are shared with TRBD1. The CDR3 has 15 amino acids. J lost 0 bases, V lost 6 bases, and 4 bases had no gene match. Germline V lookup: CDR1 SGHVS, CDR2 FQNEAQ.

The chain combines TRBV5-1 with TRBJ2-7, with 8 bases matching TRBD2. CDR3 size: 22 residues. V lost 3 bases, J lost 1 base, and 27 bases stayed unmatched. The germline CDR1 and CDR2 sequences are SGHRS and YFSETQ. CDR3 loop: CASSSVRAPVLAGLLPSYEQYF. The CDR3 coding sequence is TGCGCCAGCAGCTCTGTCAGGGCCCCGGTTCTAGCGGGTTTACTCCCTTCCTACGAGCAGTACTTC.

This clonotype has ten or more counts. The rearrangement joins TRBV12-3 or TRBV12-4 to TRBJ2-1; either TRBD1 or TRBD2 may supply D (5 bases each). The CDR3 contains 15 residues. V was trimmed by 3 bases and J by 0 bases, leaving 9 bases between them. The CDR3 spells CASSFAGTSYNEQFF. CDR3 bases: TGTGCCAGCAGTTTCGCAGGGACCTCCTACAATGAGCAGTTCTTC.

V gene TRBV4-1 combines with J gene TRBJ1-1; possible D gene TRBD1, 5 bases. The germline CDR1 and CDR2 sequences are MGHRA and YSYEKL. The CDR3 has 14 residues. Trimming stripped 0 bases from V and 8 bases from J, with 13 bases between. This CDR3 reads CASSQDLRGGEAFF. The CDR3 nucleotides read TGCGCCAGCAGCCAAGATCTGAGGGGAGGGGAAGCTTTCTTT.

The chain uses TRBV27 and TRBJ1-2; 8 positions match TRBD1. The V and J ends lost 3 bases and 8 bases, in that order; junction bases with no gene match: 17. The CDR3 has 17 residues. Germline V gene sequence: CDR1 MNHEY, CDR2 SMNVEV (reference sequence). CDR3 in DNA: TGTGCCAGCAGTTTGTTCACAGGGGGAAGTTCCATATGGGGCTACACCTTC. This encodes CASSLFTGGSSIWGYTF.

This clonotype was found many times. DNA of the CDR3: TGCAGTGCCGCGCCCTCGCGGGGAGAGACCCAGTACTTC. It encodes CSAAPSRGETQYF. The genes are TRBV20-1 and TRBJ2-5, with a tentative D call TRBD2 (6 bases). V shed 6 bases and J shed 4 bases, with 15 bases lying between them. This CDR3 has 13 residues. The germline V gene encodes CDR1 DFQATT and CDR2 SNEGSKA (reference sequence).

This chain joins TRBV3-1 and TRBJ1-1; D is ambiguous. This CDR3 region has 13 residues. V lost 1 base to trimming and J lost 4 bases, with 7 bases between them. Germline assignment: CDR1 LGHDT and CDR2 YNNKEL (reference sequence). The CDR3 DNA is TGTGCCAGCAGCCAAGCCTCGGCCACTGAAGCTTTCTTT. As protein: CASSQASATEAFF.

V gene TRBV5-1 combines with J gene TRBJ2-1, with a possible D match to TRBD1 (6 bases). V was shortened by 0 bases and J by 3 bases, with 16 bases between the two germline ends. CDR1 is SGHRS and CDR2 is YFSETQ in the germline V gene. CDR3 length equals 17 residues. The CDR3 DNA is TGCGCCAGCAGCTTGGTTTCCGTGACAGGCTACTACAATGAGCAGTTCTTC. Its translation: CASSLVSVTGYYNEQFF.

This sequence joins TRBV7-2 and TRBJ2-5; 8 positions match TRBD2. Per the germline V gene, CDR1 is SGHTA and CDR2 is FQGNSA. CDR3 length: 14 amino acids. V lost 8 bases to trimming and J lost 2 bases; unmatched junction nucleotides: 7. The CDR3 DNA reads TGTGCCAGCTCCTCCGGGAGGGAACAAGAGACCCAGTACTTC. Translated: CASSSGREQETQYF.

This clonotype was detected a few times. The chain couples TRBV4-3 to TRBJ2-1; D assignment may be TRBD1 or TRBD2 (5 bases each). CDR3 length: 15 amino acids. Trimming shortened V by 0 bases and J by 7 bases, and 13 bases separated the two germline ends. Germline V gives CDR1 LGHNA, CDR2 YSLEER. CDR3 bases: TGCGCCAGCAGCCAAGATATGGGGGAGACGAATGAGCAGTTCTTC. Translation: CASSQDMGETNEQFF.

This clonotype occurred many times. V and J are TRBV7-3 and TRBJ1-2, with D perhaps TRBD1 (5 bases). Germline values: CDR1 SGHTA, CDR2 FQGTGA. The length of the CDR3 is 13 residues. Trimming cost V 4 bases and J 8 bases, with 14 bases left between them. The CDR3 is CASSSRAGNGYTF. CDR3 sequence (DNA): TGTGCCAGCAGCTCCAGGGCAGGGAACGGCTACACCTTC.

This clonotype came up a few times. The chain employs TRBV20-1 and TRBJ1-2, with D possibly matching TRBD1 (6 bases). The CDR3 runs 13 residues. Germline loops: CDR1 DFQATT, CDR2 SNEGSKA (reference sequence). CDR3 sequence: CGGGRPQDYGYTF. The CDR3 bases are TGCGGAGGGGGTCGCCCTCAGGACTATGGCTACACCTTC.

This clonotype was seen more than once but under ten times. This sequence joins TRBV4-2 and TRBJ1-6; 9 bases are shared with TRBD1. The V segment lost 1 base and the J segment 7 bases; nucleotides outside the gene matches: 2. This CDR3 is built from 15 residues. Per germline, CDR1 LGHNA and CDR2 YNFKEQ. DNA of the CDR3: TGTGCCAGCAGCCAAGCCGGGACAGGGAATTCACCCCTCCACTTT. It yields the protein CASSQAGTGNSPLHF.

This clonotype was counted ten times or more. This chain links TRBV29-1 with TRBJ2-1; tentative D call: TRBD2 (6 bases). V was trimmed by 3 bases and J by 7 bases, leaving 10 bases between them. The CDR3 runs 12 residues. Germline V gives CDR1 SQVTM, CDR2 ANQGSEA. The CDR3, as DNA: TGCAGCGTTGACACGGGGGATAATGAGCAGTTCTTC. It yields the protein CSVDTGDNEQFF.

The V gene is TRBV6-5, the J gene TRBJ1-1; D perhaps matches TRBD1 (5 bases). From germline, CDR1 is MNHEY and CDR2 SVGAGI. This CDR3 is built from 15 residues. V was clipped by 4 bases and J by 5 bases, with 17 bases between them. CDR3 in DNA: TGTGCCAGCAGTTCACTGGAGACGGGGGTGACTGAAGCTTTCTTT. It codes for CASSSLETGVTEAFF.

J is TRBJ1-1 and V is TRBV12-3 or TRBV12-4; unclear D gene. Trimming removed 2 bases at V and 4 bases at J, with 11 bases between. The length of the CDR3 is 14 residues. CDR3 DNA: TGTGCCAGCAGTTTATGGGCGGGCGGCACTGAAGCTTTCTTT. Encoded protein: CASSLWAGGTEAFF.